The rows below give T cell receptor beta chains drawn from one sample of a study of spatial heterogeneity in lung cancer. TCRdb itself ran the 5' RACE reads through MiXCR, one entry per CDR3 protein. The data contain about 18,000 distinct CDR3 sequences, around 6.5% of them seen just once; the ten biggest clones take up approximately 22%. Specimen: lung tumor tissue, collected at surgery. Receptors were obtained from a female donor with early-stage non-small cell lung cancer. Each CDR3 is given with its conserved first and last residue. Fields, in order: clone size, J gene, D gene, V gene, CDR3 DNA, CDR3 protein. A D gene is named only where the DNA matches it firmly. Rows give clone size only sometimes, using once, few, many, or a class for an expanded clone.

>-|TRBJ2-3|-|TRBV6-2/TRBV6-3
TGTGCCAGCAGTTACGGAAGGAGCACAGATACGCAGTATTTT
CASSYGRSTDTQYF
>many|TRBJ2-7|-|TRBV11-3
TGTGCCAGCAGCTTAGGGGCGAACTACGAGCAGTACTTC
CASSLGANYEQYF
>many|TRBJ1-1|-|TRBV4-3
TGCGCCAGCAGCCGAGGGGTGAGGACTGAAGCTTTCTTT
CASSRGVRTEAFF
>-|TRBJ2-7|TRBD2|TRBV20-1
TGCAGTGCTAGCGGGGGGGACTACGAGCAGTACTTC
CSASGGDYEQYF
>few|TRBJ2-5|-|TRBV7-2
TGTGCCAGCAGCTTAGGAAGGAAAGAGACCCAGTACTTC
CASSLGRKETQYF
>many|TRBJ2-5|TRBD2|TRBV5-1
TGCGCCAGCAGCTCCGGACTAGGCGAAGAGACCCAGTACTTC
CASSSGLGEETQYF
>-|TRBJ1-3|-|TRBV6-5
TGTGCCAGCAGTCTTTTCTCTGGAAACACCATATATTTT
CASSLFSGNTIYF
>once|TRBJ1-2|-|TRBV2
TGTGCCAGCAGCACGGGGATCCGGGGCTACACCTTC
CASSTGIRGYTF
>many|TRBJ2-5|-|TRBV7-3
TGTGCCAGCAGCTTAGTGGGGGAAGAGACCCAGTACTTC
CASSLVGEETQYF
>-|TRBJ1-5|-|TRBV4-1
TGCGCCAGCAGGCCGGACAGTGACAATAGCAATCAGCCCCAGCATTTT
CASRPDSDNSNQPQHF
>many|TRBJ2-7|-|TRBV20-1
TGCAGTGCTAGAGATCTCGCCAGGGGAAGCGAGCAGTACTTC
CSARDLARGSEQYF
>-|TRBJ2-2|-|TRBV20-1
TGCAGCCTGACAATTCCTGGCACCGGGGAGCTGTTTTTT
CSLTIPGTGELFF
>medium-sized|TRBJ2-7|-|TRBV18
TGTGCCAGCTCGCTCGGAGGACAGAGTACCTACGAGCAGTACTTC
CASSLGGQSTYEQYF
>few|TRBJ2-7|-|TRBV14
TGTGCCAGCAGCCAATACGAGCAGTACTTC
CASSQYEQYF
>many|TRBJ1-5|TRBD1|TRBV20-1
TGCAGTGCAATCAAGACAGGGCCCAATCAGCCCCAGCATTTT
CSAIKTGPNQPQHF
>many|TRBJ1-4|-|TRBV9
TGTGCCAGCAGCGCTTGGGACGGCGCAACTAATGAAAAACTGTTTTTT
CASSAWDGATNEKLFF
>-|TRBJ2-4|TRBD2|TRBV5-4
TGTGCCAGCAGCCCCGCGGTAGCGGGGAACCCCATTCAGTACTTC
CASSPAVAGNPIQYF
>many|TRBJ2-3|TRBD2|TRBV6-2/TRBV6-3
TGTGCCAGCAGGCGTGCAGCGGGGGGTACAGATACGCAGTATTTT
CASRRAAGGTDTQYF
>-|TRBJ2-1|TRBD2|TRBV12-3/TRBV12-4
TGTGCCAGCAGACTAGCGGGGGGATACAATGAGCAGTTCTTC
CASRLAGGYNEQFF
>many|TRBJ1-2|-|TRBV12-3/TRBV12-4
TGTGCCAGCAGACCCACCCGGGTCGGTGGCGGCTACACCTTC
CASRPTRVGGGYTF